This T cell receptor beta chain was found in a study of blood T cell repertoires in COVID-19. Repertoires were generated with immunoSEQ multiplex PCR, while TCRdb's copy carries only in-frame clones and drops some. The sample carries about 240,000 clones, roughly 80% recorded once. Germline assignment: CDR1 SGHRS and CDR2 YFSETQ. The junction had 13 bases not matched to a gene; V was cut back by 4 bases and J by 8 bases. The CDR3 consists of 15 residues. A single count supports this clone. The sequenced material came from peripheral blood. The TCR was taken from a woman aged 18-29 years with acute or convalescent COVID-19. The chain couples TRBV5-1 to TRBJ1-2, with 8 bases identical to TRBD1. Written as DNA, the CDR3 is TGCGCCAGCAGCCCGTCGGACAGGGTGGGACGCGGCTACACCTTC. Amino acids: CASSPSDRVGRGYTF.